These T cell receptor beta chains were read from a single sample in a study of regulatory T cells in long-lasting Graves disease. TCRdb reanalysed the multiplex PCR reads using MiXCR and keeps one entry per CDR3 protein. Seen here are around 400,000 distinct CDR3 sequences, roughly 15% observed once, and the top ten hold 20% to 25%. The sequencing here drew on peripheral blood mononuclear cells (PBMCs), taken at new diagnosis, from a patient treated with antithyroid drugs. These receptors all stem from a female donor with Graves disease. Both conserved end residues are part of each CDR3. D genes are given only for firm matches. The size of a clone is reported for some rows only, either as once, few or many, or as a class for expanded clones.

>TRBJ2-7|TRBD1|TRBV6-1|many
CASRWAQGDYEQYF
TGTGCCAGCCGGTGGGCACAGGGGGACTACGAGCAGTACTTC
>TRBJ2-1|TRBD2|TRBV10-3|many
CAISGMTSGVYNEQFF
TGTGCCATCAGTGGCATGACTAGCGGGGTCTACAATGAGCAGTTCTTC
>TRBJ1-2|TRBD1|TRBV4-1|-
CASSPSQGAVGYTF
TGCGCCAGCAGCCCCTCACAGGGGGCCGTTGGCTACACCTTC
>TRBJ2-1|-|TRBV3-1|many
CASRPGLARDRDEQFF
TGTGCCAGCAGACCCGGGTTGGCGCGGGATCGCGATGAGCAGTTCTTC
>TRBJ2-3|TRBD2|TRBV6-1|many
CASRRSSGSPDTQYF
TGTGCCAGCAGGCGGTCTAGCGGGAGTCCAGATACGCAGTATTTT
>TRBJ2-3|TRBD2|TRBV7-2|many
CASSLMGTSGIDTQYF
TGTGCCAGCAGCTTAATGGGGACTAGCGGGATTGATACGCAGTATTTT
>TRBJ1-1|-|TRBV7-9|many
CASTFRPQGALIEAFF
TGTGCCAGCACCTTTCGCCCGCAGGGTGCCCTCATTGAAGCTTTCTTT
>TRBJ1-2|-|TRBV28|many
CASRSTATYGYTF
TGTGCCAGCAGGTCGACAGCCACCTATGGCTACACCTTC
>TRBJ2-4|TRBD1|TRBV6-5|-
CASSYQSTGGYIQYF
TGTGCCAGCAGTTACCAATCGACAGGGGGATACATTCAGTACTTC
>TRBJ1-4|-|TRBV7-6|-
CASSAGISIEKLFF
TGTGCCAGCAGCGCGGGCATTAGTATAGAAAAACTGTTTTTT
>TRBJ2-5|TRBD2|TRBV2|few
CASSSDLPSGEETQYF
TGTGCCAGCAGTTCGGATTTGCCTAGCGGGGAGGAGACCCAGTACTTC
>TRBJ1-1|-|TRBV19|-
CASSRTGTPGVGAFF
TGTGCCAGTAGTAGGACCGGGACACCTGGAGTTGGAGCTTTCTTT
>TRBJ2-6|-|TRBV28|-
CASTGDSRQGANVLTF
TGTGCCAGCACGGGGGACAGCCGTCAGGGGGCCAACGTCCTGACTTTC
>TRBJ2-1|-|TRBV11-3|many
CASSQRTDHEQFF
TGTGCCAGCAGCCAAAGGACTGACCATGAGCAGTTCTTC
>TRBJ2-7|-|TRBV3-1|few
CASSPSPPDGYEQYF
TGTGCCAGCAGCCCCTCCCCCCCCGACGGCTACGAGCAGTACTTC
>TRBJ2-7|TRBD1|TRBV28|-
CASSETGTVYEQYF
TGTGCCAGCAGTGAAACGGGGACAGTTTACGAGCAGTACTTC
>TRBJ1-4|-|TRBV29-1|few
CSVEGGSANEKLFF
TGCAGCGTTGAGGGGGGGTCAGCTAATGAAAAACTGTTTTTT
>TRBJ2-1|TRBD2|TRBV25-1|-
CASSEWSKRGGNNEQFF
TGTGCCAGCAGTGAATGGAGTAAGCGGGGGGGTAACAATGAGCAGTTCTTC
>TRBJ1-5|TRBD1|TRBV6-1|many
CASSRTGFNQPQHF
TGTGCCAGCAGTAGGACAGGGTTCAATCAGCCCCAGCATTTT
>TRBJ2-1|-|TRBV28|many
CASGVVLNEQFF
TGTGCCAGTGGCGTAGTGCTCAATGAGCAGTTCTTC
>TRBJ1-6|-|TRBV12-3/TRBV12-4|many
CASCKRGGISPLHF
TGTGCCAGCTGCAAACGGGGGGGGATCTCACCCCTCCACTTT
>TRBJ2-4|-|TRBV6-2/TRBV6-3|few
CASNPGWRAAKNIQYF
TGTGCCAGCAACCCGGGTTGGAGGGCTGCCAAAAACATTCAGTACTTC
>TRBJ2-1|TRBD2|TRBV18|-
CASSPTARGGNEQFF
TGTGCCAGCTCACCAACTGCTCGGGGGGGCAATGAGCAGTTCTTC
>TRBJ2-2|TRBD2|TRBV11-2|many
CASSLLLAGGGFTGELFF
TGTGCCAGCAGCTTATTGCTAGCGGGAGGGGGGTTCACCGGGGAGCTGTTTTTT
>TRBJ2-1|TRBD2|TRBV5-1|many
CASSPGLAGADEQFF
TGCGCCAGCAGCCCTGGACTAGCGGGAGCGGATGAGCAGTTCTTC
>TRBJ2-7|-|TRBV6-9|many
CASSSGPGRRDEQYF
TGTGCCAGCAGTTCCGGACCTGGGCGGCGGGACGAGCAGTACTTC
>TRBJ1-5|TRBD1|TRBV15|many
CATSRLRDRNQPQHF
TGTGCCACCAGCAGACTACGGGACAGGAACCAGCCCCAGCATTTT
>TRBJ2-1|-|TRBV20-1|many
CSAFRGVYAEQFF
TGCAGTGCCTTCCGAGGGGTCTACGCTGAGCAGTTCTTC
>TRBJ1-1|-|TRBV6-9|many
CASSYATEAFF
TGTGCCAGCAGTTATGCCACTGAAGCTTTCTTT
>TRBJ1-5|TRBD1|TRBV28|many
CATATGGSQPQHF
TGTGCCACCGCGACAGGGGGGAGTCAGCCCCAGCATTTT
>TRBJ2-5|-|TRBV20-1|-
CSAGARGTETQYF
TGCAGTGCTGGGGCCAGGGGCACGGAGACCCAGTACTTC
>TRBJ2-1|TRBD2|TRBV7-8|-
CASSLATRASGTYNEQFF
TGTGCCAGCAGCTTAGCCACCCGAGCTAGCGGAACCTACAATGAGCAGTTCTTC
>TRBJ1-4|-|TRBV29-1|many
CSVSRATNEKLFF
TGCAGCGTGTCACGGGCAACTAATGAAAAACTGTTTTTT
>TRBJ1-2|-|TRBV6-9|many
CASSYSFPGNNYGYTF
TGTGCCAGCAGTTACTCCTTCCCCGGCAATAACTATGGCTACACCTTC
>TRBJ2-6|TRBD1|TRBV3-1|many
CASSLGTGLANVLTF
TGTGCCAGCAGCCTAGGGACAGGGTTGGCCAACGTCCTGACTTTC
>TRBJ2-7|-|TRBV28|many
CASRQPQEQYF
TGTGCCAGCAGACAGCCCCAGGAGCAGTACTTC
>TRBJ1-1|-|TRBV28|-
CASSLPQGMNTEAFF
TGTGCCAGCAGTTTACCACAGGGAATGAACACTGAAGCTTTCTTT
>TRBJ2-5|TRBD2|TRBV5-1|-
CASSRVSGNQETQYF
TGCGCCAGCAGCCGAGTTAGCGGGAACCAAGAGACCCAGTACTTC
>TRBJ1-3|-|TRBV30|many
CAWGAGISGNTIYF
TGTGCCTGGGGCGCAGGGATTTCTGGAAACACCATATATTTT
>TRBJ2-5|TRBD2|TRBV15|few
CATSRAQAGGRETQYF
TGTGCCACCAGCAGAGCCCAAGCGGGGGGGCGCGAGACCCAGTACTTC
>TRBJ2-3|-|TRBV7-3|many
CASSQPTALGTDTQYF
TGTGCCAGCAGCCAACCTACTGCCCTGGGCACAGATACGCAGTATTTT
>TRBJ1-3|-|TRBV19|few
CASRPSASSGNTIYF
TGTGCCAGTAGGCCCTCTGCGTCCTCTGGAAACACCATATATTTT
>TRBJ2-7|-|TRBV7-2|many
CASSLVRDTADYEQYF
TGTGCCAGCAGCTTAGTCCGGGACACCGCTGACTACGAGCAGTACTTC
>TRBJ2-2|TRBD2|TRBV3-1|-
CASSLQGLAGGAGELFF
TGTGCCAGCAGCCTTCAGGGACTAGCGGGAGGCGCCGGGGAGCTGTTTTTT
>TRBJ2-3|-|TRBV30|many
CAWLTGTDTQYF
TGTGCCTGGTTAACCGGGACAGATACGCAGTATTTT
>TRBJ1-6|-|TRBV2|many
CASTMDGPGSPLHF
TGTGCCAGCACTATGGACGGGCCGGGGTCACCCCTCCACTTT
>TRBJ1-1|-|TRBV7-3|many
CASSLKVGGTEAFF
TGTGCCAGCAGCTTAAAGGTGGGGGGAACTGAAGCTTTCTTT
>TRBJ1-1|-|TRBV6-1|many
CASRAGGTEAFF
TGTGCCAGCAGGGCCGGGGGCACTGAAGCTTTCTTT
>TRBJ1-1|-|TRBV9|-
CASGVRGENTEAFF
TGTGCCAGCGGCGTAAGGGGGGAGAACACTGAAGCTTTCTTT
>TRBJ2-2|TRBD2|TRBV12-3/TRBV12-4|-
CTSSFMREATGGELFF
TGTACCAGCAGTTTCATGCGGGAGGCTACCGGGGGGGAGCTGTTTTTT
>TRBJ2-2|-|TRBV29-1|many
CSVESDANTGELFF
TGCAGCGTTGAATCAGATGCGAACACCGGGGAGCTGTTTTTT
>TRBJ2-4|-|TRBV10-2|-
CASVPVAKNIQYF
TGCGCCAGTGTTCCAGTAGCCAAAAACATTCAGTACTTC
>TRBJ1-1|-|TRBV20-1|many
CSAENLNTEAFF
TGCAGTGCTGAGAACCTCAACACTGAAGCTTTCTTT
>TRBJ1-2|-|TRBV20-1|many
CSAPAERNNGYTF
TGCAGTGCTCCGGCCGAAAGAAATAATGGCTACACCTTC
>TRBJ1-5|-|TRBV2|many
CASSGGFGQPQHF
TGTGCCAGCAGTGGAGGGTTCGGTCAGCCCCAGCATTTT